Listed below are T cell receptor beta chains from one sample, sequenced in a study of T cell responses to AZD1222 COVID-19 vaccine. Sequenced by immunoSEQ multiplex PCR; TCRdb stores in-frame clones only, minus some. The sample shows more than 95,000 clones, about 89% of them seen only once. The sequenced sample was peripheral blood, obtained 28 days after the second dose of the MenACWY control vaccine. The receptor set was obtained from an adult who received the MenACWY meningococcal vaccine as a control. Each CDR3 is given with its conserved first and last residue. The D gene is left open where the match is weak. Size is omitted from some rows. Given values are once, few, many or a class for expanded clones.

v_gene	j_gene	d_gene	abundance	CDR3nt	CDR3aa
TRBV2	TRBJ2-7	TRBD2	few	TGTGCCAGCAGTGAGTCGGCCCTCCGGGGGGACTACGAGCAGTACTTC	CASSESALRGDYEQYF
TRBV4-1	TRBJ1-4	TRBD1	NA	TGCGCCAGCAGCCAACTAGAGGGGGGGACAGGGATTGAAAAACTGTTTTTT	CASSQLEGGTGIEKLFF
TRBV24-1	TRBJ2-1	NA	NA	TGTGCCACTTCTCAGACTTCCTACAATGAGCAGTTCTTC	CATSQTSYNEQFF
TRBV28	TRBJ2-5	TRBD2	NA	TGTGCCAGCAGCCTCGGACTAGCAGGGGAGACCCAGTACTTC	CASSLGLAGETQYF
TRBV19	TRBJ2-2	NA	NA	TGTGCCAGTAGTATAGCCGCAACAGGGAGCGGGGAGCTGTTTTTT	CASSIAATGSGELFF
TRBV29-1	TRBJ1-1	NA	NA	TGCAGCGTTGCAACACAGGGATTGAACACTGAAGCTTTCTTT	CSVATQGLNTEAFF
TRBV10-2	TRBJ1-1	TRBD1	NA	TGCGCCAGCCTCAGGGGGAGGAACACTGAAGCTTTCTTT	CASLRGRNTEAFF
TRBV7-8	TRBJ1-1	NA	NA	TGTGCCAGCACCCTCACAAGGGTGACTGAAGCTTTCTTT	CASTLTRVTEAFF
TRBV10-2	TRBJ2-3	TRBD2	NA	TGCGCCAGCAGTGAGTTTTCGGGGGGGTACACAGATACGCAGTATTTT	CASSEFSGGYTDTQYF
TRBV2	TRBJ1-3	NA	NA	TGTGCCAGCAGTGAAGAGGAGGGGGCTGGAAACACCATATATTTT	CASSEEEGAGNTIYF
TRBV5-1	TRBJ1-2	TRBD1	NA	TGCGCCAGCAGCTTGGCCGGGACAGGGGAGTATGGCTACACCTTC	CASSLAGTGEYGYTF
TRBV6-5	TRBJ1-2	NA	NA	TGTGCCAGCGCGGGGGCTTCCCTCTATGGCTACACCTTC	CASAGASLYGYTF
TRBV6-2/TRBV6-3	TRBJ2-2	NA	once	TGTGCCAGCAGCAGGGCAGGGTACACCGGGGAGCTGTTTTTT	CASSRAGYTGELFF
TRBV7-2	TRBJ2-1	TRBD1	once	TGTGCCAGCAGCTTAAGGTCGGGACAGACGTACAATGAGCAGTTCTTC	CASSLRSGQTYNEQFF
TRBV19	TRBJ1-5	TRBD1	NA	TGTGCCAGTAGTATGGCAGGGGGCTCTCAGCCCCAGCATTTT	CASSMAGGSQPQHF
TRBV14	TRBJ2-7	NA	few	TGTGCCAGCAGCGGCGGCAGGGTAAGCTCCTACGAGCAGTACTTC	CASSGGRVSSYEQYF
TRBV18	TRBJ1-1	NA	NA	TGTGCCAGCTCAGCCGGTGGAACGAACACTGAAGCTTTCTTT	CASSAGGTNTEAFF
TRBV7-2	TRBJ2-7	NA	NA	TGTGCCAGCAGCTTAGGCTTAACCTCCTACGAGCAGTACTTC	CASSLGLTSYEQYF
TRBV4-1	TRBJ2-2	NA	NA	TGCGCCAGCAGCCAAGATCTTAAACAGGCTGGGCTGTTTTTT	CASSQDLKQAGLFF
TRBV5-1	TRBJ2-5	TRBD2	NA	TGCGCCAGCAGCTTGGTGCCTAGCGGGGGGCAAGAGACCCAGTACTTC	CASSLVPSGGQETQYF
TRBV19	TRBJ1-2	NA	NA	TGTGCCAGTACGATCCGACAAGGGAGGAGGGATGGCTACACCTTC	CASTIRQGRRDGYTF
TRBV24-1	TRBJ2-1	NA	NA	TGTGCCACCAGTGATTCACGGCGAAGGAGCAATGAGCAGTTCTTC	CATSDSRRRSNEQFF
TRBV7-3	TRBJ1-2	TRBD1	few	TGTGCCAGCAGCACCCGACAGGGGGAAGGCTACACCTTC	CASSTRQGEGYTF
TRBV6-1	TRBJ1-1	NA	few	TGTGCCAGCAGTGACCCTGACAGGGAAGCTTTCTTT	CASSDPDREAFF
TRBV28	TRBJ1-2	NA	few	TGTGCCAGCAGTTTAGGGTCAGAAGCTAACTATGGCTACACCTTC	CASSLGSEANYGYTF